This TCR beta chain was sequenced for a study of Ad26.COV2.S vaccination and SARS-CoV-2 variants. The treatment denotes: around 19 received Ad26.COV2.S at low or high dose, single or two shots; roughly five received placebo; per-sample allocation not given. The samples were gathered on day 63 after the first injection of vaccine or placebo. Wuhan-strain SARS-CoV-2 spike was expressed by the Ad26 vector that made up the vaccine. Using immunoSEQ multiplex PCR, the repertoire was profiled, and TCRdb retains in-frame clones only, with some absent. The data contain about 410,000 clones, about nine tenths of them singletons. Sample: peripheral blood, taken in a trial of Ad26.COV2.S vaccine versus placebo. This sequence was found in a person between 18 and 60 years old who received the Ad26.COV2.S COVID-19 vaccine or a placebo.

CDR3 in DNA: TGTGCCATCAGTGCTCTGGCAGGTCGCGGAGGAATATACGAGCAGTACTTC. Translation: CAISALAGRGGIYEQYF. The chain joins TRBV10-3 to TRBJ2-7, with D tentatively TRBD2 (5 bases). Germline V lookup: CDR1 ENHRY, CDR2 SYGVKD. V was clipped by 4 bases and J by 4 bases, with 23 bases between them. This CDR3 spans 17 amino acids.